The 5 T cell receptor beta chains in this list originate from one sample, sequenced in a study of beta chain features in type 1 diabetes. Regarding the study as a whole: Among all four CD4+ subsets, Type 1 diabetes patients had TCRB CDR3s that were moderately but significantly shorter.

Reverse transcription of all isolated RNA meant that expressed TCRB transcripts were sequenced. Profiling relied on immunoSEQ multiplex PCR, and the TCRdb table lists in-frame clones only, not all of them. The sample carries a few hundred thousand clones, 9.6% recorded once. These receptors are not linked to any known antigen. The sample comprised central memory CD4+ T cells from blood. These receptors originate from a man aged 25-40 years with type 1 diabetes.

The rearrangement joins TRBV5-1 to TRBJ1-2, with 10 bases fitting TRBD1. This CDR3 has 15 residues. The germline V gene encodes CDR1 SGHRS and CDR2 YFSETQ. V lost 4 bases and J lost 3; bases outside the gene matches: 6. CDR3 DNA sequence: TGCGCCAGCAGCGACCCGGGACAGGGGCACTATGGCTACACCTTC. It is translated as CASSDPGQGHYGYTF.

In its sample, this clone was seen a few times. The chain combines TRBV9 with TRBJ1-5; 10 bases fit TRBD1. Trimming at V came to 3 bases and at J to 2 bases, leaving 8 bases not matched to a gene. Germline assignment: CDR1 SGDLS and CDR2 YYNGEE. This CDR3 has 17 residues. The DNA of the CDR3 is TGTGCCAGCAGCGGGGACAGGGGATTCGGTGGCAATCAGCCCCAGCATTTT. Translated: CASSGDRGFGGNQPQHF.

This chain links TRBV19 with TRBJ2-3; 7 bases fit TRBD2. CDR3 length: 14 amino acids. J gave up 2 bases and V 3 bases, and 2 bases lay outside the gene matches. The germline V gene has CDR1 LNHDA and CDR2 SQIVND (reference sequence). CDR3: CASSMSGTTDTQYF. Here the CDR3 DNA reads TGTGCCAGTAGTATGAGCGGGACCACAGATACGCAGTATTTT.

This clone has ten or more counts. The chain employs TRBV5-1 and TRBJ2-3; 8 bases fit TRBD1. The CDR3 extends over 15 amino acids. Trimming at V came to 4 bases and at J to 1 base, leaving 5 bases not matched to a gene. CDR1 is SGHRS and CDR2 is YFSETQ in the germline V gene. The CDR3 coding sequence is TGCGCCAGCAGCCTGGGACAGGCTCGCACAGATACGCAGTATTTT. It encodes CASSLGQARTDTQYF.

The chain combines TRBV5-1 with TRBJ2-2; tentatively, D is TRBD1 (6 bases). Germline V lookup: CDR1 SGHRS, CDR2 YFSETQ. The CDR3 is 14 amino acids. With 2 bases removed from V and 2 bases from J, the gap between germline ends came to 7 bases. In nucleotides, the CDR3 is TGCGCCAGCAGCTTACAGGGTAACACCGGGGAGCTGTTTTTT. Encoded protein: CASSLQGNTGELFF.